This entry lists 3 T cell receptor beta chains sequenced from one sample in a study of T cells in women clearing cervical HPV infection. Clones were read by immunoSEQ multiplex PCR, and TCRdb kept only the in-frame ones, dropping some. The sample table sets out fewer than 50,000 clones. Sequenced: blood buffy coat. The receptors here all came from a woman between 18 and 75 years old with a cervical HPV16 infection that either progressed to CIN3+ or cleared (not recorded which).

Of note for this clone: Coverage ceases 3 residues before the CDR3 finishes, and the germline J gene fills in the end. The chain couples TRBV4-1 to TRBJ2-7, with D possibly matching TRBD1 (5 bases). The CDR3 contains 16 residues. Germline V CDR1 and CDR2: MGHRA, YSYEKL. V lost 0 bases, J lost 0 bases, and 12 bases lay in between. The part of the CDR3 DNA that was read is TGCGCCAGCAGCCAAGATTATTACAGGAACTCCTACGAG. Amino acid sequence: CASSQDYYRNSYE. The full CDR3 is CASSQDYYRNSYEQYF.

To note about this clone: The read ends 3 residues early relative to the CDR3; the germline J gene fills the gap. J is TRBJ2-2 and V is TRBV20-1; 11 bases are a match to TRBD1. Germline trimming cut 5 bases from V and 2 bases from J; bases unmatched to any gene: 1. Germline CDR1 reads DFQATT; CDR2 reads SNEGSKA (reference sequence). The CDR3 length is 14 residues. The sequenced part of the CDR3 DNA is TGCAGTGCTGGACAGGGGGCTAACACCGGGGAG. It is translated as CSAGQGANTGE. Given in full, the CDR3 is CSAGQGANTGELFF.

As for this clone: The CDR3 end is not reached by the read, which stops 3 residues before it; the germline J gene fills it in. V is TRBV7-9 and J is TRBJ1-2; a possible D gene is TRBD1 (5 bases). V shed 0 bases and J shed 6 bases, with 14 bases lying between them. CDR1 SEHNR and CDR2 FQNEAQ come from the germline V gene (reference sequence). The CDR3 spans 15 residues. The CDR3 sequence: CASSLASLGGNGYTF. The CDR3 DNA, read in part, is TGTGCCAGCAGCTTAGCGAGTCTCGGGGGGAATGGC.